This TCR beta chain was found in a study of T cell changes during pregnancy in multiple sclerosis. The repertoire was sequenced with immunoSEQ multiplex PCR; TCRdb's copy has only in-frame clones and lacks some. This table has tens of thousands of clones, approximately 90% appearing once. Trimming took 11 bases from V and 7 from J, leaving 11 bases between them. The germline V gene has CDR1 SGHAT and CDR2 FQNNGV. The CDR3 extends over 11 amino acids. This specimen consisted of CD4+ T cells from peripheral blood mononuclear cells, obtained in the second trimester of pregnancy. The chain joins TRBV11-2 to TRBJ1-4; no firm D call. This sequence originates from a female donor with multiple sclerosis, enrolled in a pregnancy study. CDR3 region: CASRGSEKLFF. In nucleotides, the CDR3 is TGTGCCTCCCGAGGAAGTGAAAAACTGTTTTTT.